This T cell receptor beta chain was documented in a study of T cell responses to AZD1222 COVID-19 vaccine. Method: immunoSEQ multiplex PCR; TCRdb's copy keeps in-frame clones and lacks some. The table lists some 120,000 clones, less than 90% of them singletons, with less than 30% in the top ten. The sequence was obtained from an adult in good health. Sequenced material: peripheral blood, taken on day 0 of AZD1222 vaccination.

The CDR3 region has the DNA TGTGCCAGCAGTTACTCGTCAGATACGCAGTATTTT. It encodes CASSYSSDTQYF. The chain joins TRBV6-2 or TRBV6-3 to TRBJ2-3; no clear D. V lost 0 bases, J lost 4 bases, and 2 bases lay in between. The CDR3 loop spans 12 amino acids. Germline loops: CDR1 MNHEY, CDR2 SVGEGT.